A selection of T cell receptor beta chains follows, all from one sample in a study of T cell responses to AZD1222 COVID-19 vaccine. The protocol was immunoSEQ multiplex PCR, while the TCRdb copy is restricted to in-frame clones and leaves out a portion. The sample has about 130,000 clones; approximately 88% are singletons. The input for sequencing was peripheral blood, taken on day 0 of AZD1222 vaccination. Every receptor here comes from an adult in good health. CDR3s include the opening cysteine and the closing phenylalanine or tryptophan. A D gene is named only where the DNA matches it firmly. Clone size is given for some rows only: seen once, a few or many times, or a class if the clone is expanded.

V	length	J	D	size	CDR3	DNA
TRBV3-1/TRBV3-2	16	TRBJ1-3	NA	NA	CASSLGTGTPGNTIYF	TGTGCCAGCAGCTTAGGGACCGGGACACCTGGAAACACCATATATTTT
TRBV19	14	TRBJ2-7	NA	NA	CASSPVQIGTEQYF	TGTGCCAGTAGTCCGGTACAGATAGGGACCGAGCAGTACTTC
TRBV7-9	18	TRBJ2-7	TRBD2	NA	CASSLPHRLAGGRNEQYF	TGTGCCAGCAGCTTACCCCATAGACTAGCGGGAGGACGGAACGAGCAGTACTTC
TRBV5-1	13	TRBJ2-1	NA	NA	CASSPDINNEQFF	TGCGCCAGCAGCCCGGACATTAACAATGAGCAGTTCTTC
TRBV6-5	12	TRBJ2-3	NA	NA	CASSFKGYTQYF	TGTGCCAGCAGTTTTAAGGGATATACGCAGTATTTT
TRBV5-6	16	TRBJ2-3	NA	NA	CASSLAVRALTDTQYF	TGTGCCAGCAGCTTGGCCGTGCGGGCACTCACAGATACGCAGTATTTT
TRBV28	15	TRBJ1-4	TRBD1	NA	CASSYPGQGREKLFF	TGTGCCAGCAGTTACCCGGGACAGGGGCGAGAAAAACTGTTTTTT
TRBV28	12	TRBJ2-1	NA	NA	CASSLVYNEQFF	TGTGCCAGCAGTTTGGTGTACAATGAGCAGTTCTTC
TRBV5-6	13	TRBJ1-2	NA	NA	CASSREGFNGYTF	TGTGCCAGCAGCCGGGAGGGTTTTAATGGCTACACCTTC
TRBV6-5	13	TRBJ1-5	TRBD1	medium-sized	CASNTGDYQPQHF	TGTGCCAGCAACACAGGGGACTATCAGCCCCAGCATTTT
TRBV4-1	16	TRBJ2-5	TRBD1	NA	CASSQEGQGGPGTQYF	TGCGCCAGCAGCCAAGAAGGACAGGGTGGTCCGGGGACCCAGTACTTC
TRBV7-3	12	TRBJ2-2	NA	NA	CASSFRARDSFF	TGTGCCAGCAGCTTCCGGGCCAGGGACTCGTTTTTT
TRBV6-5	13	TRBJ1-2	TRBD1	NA	CASSSAGGYGYTF	TGTGCCAGCAGTAGCGCAGGGGGCTATGGCTACACCTTC
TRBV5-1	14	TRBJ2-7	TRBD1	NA	CASSPGTGDLEQYF	TGCGCCAGCAGCCCCGGGACAGGGGATCTCGAGCAGTACTTC
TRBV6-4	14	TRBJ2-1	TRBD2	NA	CASSPSGGATEQFF	TGTGCCAGCAGTCCTAGCGGGGGGGCAACTGAGCAGTTCTTC
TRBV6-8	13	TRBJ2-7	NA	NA	CASSYADPYEQYF	TGTGCCAGCAGTTACGCCGACCCGTACGAGCAGTACTTC
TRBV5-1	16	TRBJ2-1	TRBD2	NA	CASSFTSGGAYNEQFF	TGCGCCAGCAGCTTTACTAGCGGGGGGGCCTATAATGAGCAGTTCTTC
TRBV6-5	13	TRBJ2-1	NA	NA	CASSYNGLGEQFF	TGTGCCAGCAGTTATAATGGCTTGGGTGAGCAGTTCTTC
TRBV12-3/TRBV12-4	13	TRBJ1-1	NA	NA	CASSLGGGTEAFF	TGTGCCAGCAGTTTAGGTGGGGGCACTGAAGCTTTCTTT
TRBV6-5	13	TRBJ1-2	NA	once	CASTTGGGSGYTF	TGTGCCAGCACCACCGGGGGGGGCAGTGGCTACACCTTC
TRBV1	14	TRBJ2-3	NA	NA	CTSSRDRGRDTQYF	TGCACCAGCAGCAGGGACAGGGGGCGAGATACGCAGTATTTT
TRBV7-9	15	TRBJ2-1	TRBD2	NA	CASSLGLPYYNEQFF	TGTGCCAGCAGCTTGGGACTACCTTACTACAATGAGCAGTTCTTC
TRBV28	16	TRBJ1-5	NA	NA	CASSLMAGDYNQPQHF	TGTGCCAGCAGTTTAATGGCGGGGGACTACAATCAGCCCCAGCATTTT
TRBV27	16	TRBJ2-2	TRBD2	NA	CASIPSSGSGPGELFF	TGTGCCAGCATCCCCTCTAGCGGGAGCGGGCCCGGGGAGCTGTTTTTT
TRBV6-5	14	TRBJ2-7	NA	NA	CASTRTSASYEQYF	TGTGCCAGCACCCGGACATCAGCGAGCTACGAGCAGTACTTC
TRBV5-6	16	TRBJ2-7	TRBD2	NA	CASSLSKREYLDEQYF	TGTGCCAGCAGCTTGTCGAAGCGGGAGTATTTGGACGAGCAGTACTTC
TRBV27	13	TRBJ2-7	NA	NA	CASRGRESYEQYF	TGTGCCAGCAGAGGCAGGGAGTCCTACGAGCAGTACTTC